Below are 8 T cell receptor beta chains sequenced from a single sample in a study of cytomegalovirus exposure and HLA in healthy donors. Using immunoSEQ multiplex PCR, the repertoire was profiled, and TCRdb retains in-frame clones only, with some absent. This table has fewer than 300,000 clones, 85% to 90% appearing once. The sample consisted of PBMCs. The receptors originated from a woman younger than 35 in good health and CMV-seronegative.

The chain employs TRBV2 and TRBJ2-7; 12 bases agree with TRBD2. The germline V gene has CDR1 SNHLY and CDR2 FYNNEI. Germline trimming cut 6 bases from V and 5 bases from J; bases unmatched to any gene: 8. The CDR3 has 15 residues. This CDR3 reads CASSKRTSGKHEQYF. The CDR3 DNA reads as TGTGCCAGCAGCAAAAGGACTAGCGGGAAACACGAGCAGTACTTC.

V usage is TRBV12-5 and J usage is TRBJ2-7, with 9 bases that match TRBD1. Trimming cost V 0 bases and J 3 bases; bases outside gene matches: 6. Per the germline V gene, CDR1 is LGHNT and CDR2 is FRNRAP. This CDR3 has 16 residues. The CDR3 loop reads CASGLVLGQGSYEQYF. The CDR3 bases are TGTGCTAGTGGTTTGGTACTTGGACAGGGGAGCTACGAGCAGTACTTC. Looking up the rest from reference TRBV12-5 and TRBJ2-7 gives the full variable domain: DARVTQTPRHKVTEMGQEVTMRCQPILGHNTVFWYRQTMMQGLELLAYFRNRAPLDDSGMPKDRFSAEMPDATLATLKIQPSEPRDSAVYFCASGLVLGQGSYEQYFGPGTRLTVT.

The chain recombines TRBV20-1 with TRBJ2-7; D is perhaps TRBD1 (6 bases). From germline, CDR1 is DFQATT and CDR2 SNEGSKA (reference sequence). The CDR3 is 11 amino acids. The CDR3, as DNA: TGCAGCGGGACACGTTCCTACGAGCAGTACTTC. This sequence encodes CSGTRSYEQYF.

This sequence joins TRBV5-1 and TRBJ2-4, with 10 bases aligning to TRBD2. The CDR3 contains 14 residues. Germline CDR1 SGHRS, CDR2 YFSETQ. The V and J ends lost 5 bases and 7 bases, in that order; junction bases with no gene match: 6. The CDR3 DNA follows: TGCGCCAGCAGGCTCACTAGCGGGGATAACATTCAGTACTTC. It is translated as CASRLTSGDNIQYF.

The rearrangement links TRBV9 to TRBJ2-3; 11 positions match TRBD2. The germline gives CDR1 SGDLS, CDR2 YYNGEE. V gave up 4 bases and J gave up 2 bases; unmatched junction bases: 15. The CDR3 totals 19 residues. The DNA for the CDR3 is TGTGCCAGCAGCCCCCGGGGTAGCGGGAGGGCGACTGCCACAGATACGCAGTATTTT. Protein: CASSPRGSGRATATDTQYF. Together with reference TRBV9 and TRBJ2-3, the CDR3 gives the full variable domain: DSGVTQTPKHLITATGQRVTLRCSPRSGDLSVYWYQQSLDQGLQFLIQYYNGEERAKGNILERFSAQQFPDLHSELNLSSLELGDSALYFCASSPRGSGRATATDTQYFGPGTRLTVL.

The V and J genes are TRBV7-8 and TRBJ1-1; 7 positions match TRBD1. Germline loops: CDR1 SGHVS, CDR2 FQNEAQ. The ends lost 3 bases at V and 5 bases at J; junction bases unmatched: 6. This CDR3 has 14 residues. CDR3 sequence (DNA): TGTGCCAGCAGCTTCCAGGGGGAATATACTGAAGCTTTCTTT. This sequence encodes CASSFQGEYTEAFF.

The chain carries TRBV6-1 and TRBJ1-1; D might be TRBD1 (5 bases). This CDR3 spans 17 amino acids. Germline CDR1 reads MNHNS; CDR2 reads SASEGT. Trimming left V 2 bases short and J 3 bases short, with 19 bases between. The CDR3 DNA reads as TGTGCCAGCAGTGAACCCTTTATCAGGGTTGTAGACACTGAAGCTTTCTTT. This codes for CASSEPFIRVVDTEAFF.

The chain combines TRBV18 with TRBJ2-5; 8 positions match TRBD2. This CDR3 has 17 residues. J gave up 3 bases and V 3 bases, and 12 bases lay outside the gene matches. Germline CDR1 is KGHSH and CDR2 is LQKENI. The CDR3 DNA follows: TGTGCCAGCTCACCGAGAGCCGGGACTAGTGGCAAAGAGACCCAGTACTTC. Amino acids: CASSPRAGTSGKETQYF.